This T cell receptor beta chain derives from a study of cytomegalovirus exposure and HLA in healthy donors. PCR involved 60 Vbeta and 13 Jbeta primers. Study processing details: The authors later counted approximately 80 million unique TCR beta chains, approximately 12 million of them shared. Libraries were prepared by immunoSEQ multiplex PCR; TCRdb keeps only in-frame clonotypes and omits some of them. Clonal size and the V and J genes are those of that table, whereas D and trimming came from the DNA. The data show approximately 150,000 clones, approximately 79% seen once. Study-level points and caveats: A later analysis revealed that TCR association rates differed between HLA loci, peaking at DRB1 and bottoming out at HLA-C. The classifier was said to identify cytomegalovirus status with high specificity and sensitivity. In a later analysis, several top co-occurrence clusters appeared linked to parvovirus B19, influenza, CMV and Epstein-Barr virus.

Looked up from germline, CDR1 is SEHNR and CDR2 is FQNEAQ (reference sequence). The CDR3 totals 14 residues. V gave up 8 bases and J gave up 1 base, with 14 bases separating them. On this clone itself: As yet, its antigen is unknown.

Source material: PBMCs. The chain has TRBV7-9 and TRBJ1-1; D gene ambiguous. The sequence was collected from a young woman in good health and CMV-seronegative. This CDR3 reads CASASTRKNTEAFF. The CDR3 region has the DNA TGTGCCAGCGCCTCGACACGGAAGAACACTGAAGCTTTCTTT.